The next 22 T cell receptor beta chains were all read from a single sample in a study of CD8+ T cells in alopecia areata. After isolation, RNA underwent reverse transcription to generate cDNA as the sequencing template. Method: immunoSEQ multiplex PCR; TCRdb's copy keeps in-frame clones and lacks some. Here the sample spans roughly 130,000 clones, over 50% being singletons. The sample here was CD4+ T cells sorted from blood, taken at week 0. The receptors come from a human donor with alopecia areata.

The chain combines TRBV6-6 with TRBJ1-1, with D perhaps matching TRBD1 (5 bases). Germline V gives CDR1 MNHNY, CDR2 SVGAGI (reference sequence). V was shortened by 7 bases and J by 2 bases, with 8 bases between the two germline ends. CDR3 length equals 12 residues. The CDR3 protein is CASTRGNTEAFF. The CDR3 DNA is TGTGCCAGCACGAGGGGAAACACTGAAGCTTTCTTT.

The rearrangement links TRBV5-1 to TRBJ2-1; 8 bases align to TRBD1. The V segment lost 3 bases and the J segment 4 bases; nucleotides outside the gene matches: 6. The CDR3 contains 15 residues. CDR1 SGHRS and CDR2 YFSETQ come from the germline V gene. The CDR3: CASSSLTGVYNEQFF. DNA of the CDR3: TGCGCCAGCAGCTCATTGACAGGGGTTTACAATGAGCAGTTCTTC. Together with reference TRBV5-1 and TRBJ2-1, the CDR3 gives the full variable domain: KAGVTQTPRYLIKTRGQQVTLSCSPISGHRSVSWYQQTPGQGLQFLFEYFSETQRNKGNFPGRFSGRQFSNSRSEMNVSTLELGDSALYLCASSSLTGVYNEQFFGPGTRLTVL.

CDR3 DNA: TGTGCCAGCAGCGCCGGACAGGGGACTGAAGCTTTCTTT. Residues: CASSAGQGTEAFF. This rearrangement joins TRBV7-8 to TRBJ1-1; 9 positions agree with TRBD1. CDR3 size: 13 residues. The J segment lost 5 bases and the V segment lost 5 bases, leaving 3 bases of the junction unmatched. The germline CDR1 and CDR2 sequences are SGHVS and FQNEAQ.

V gene TRBV4-1 combines with J gene TRBJ2-1; D is unresolved. Trimming took 3 bases from V and 4 from J, leaving 10 bases between them. The V gene's germline CDR1 is MGHRA and CDR2 YSYEKL. The CDR3 spans 14 residues. CDR3 in amino acids: CASSHSNRYNEQFF. CDR3 DNA: TGCGCCAGCAGCCACTCAAACCGATACAATGAGCAGTTCTTC.

The rearrangement links TRBV6-1 to TRBJ2-1, with D uncertain. CDR3 length equals 12 residues. V was clipped by 2 bases and J by 2 bases, with 1 base between them. The germline CDR1 and CDR2 sequences are MNHNS and SASEGT. This chain's CDR3 is CASSEPYNEQFF. CDR3 in DNA: TGTGCCAGCAGTGAACCCTACAATGAGCAGTTCTTC.

The gene calls are TRBV29-1 and TRBJ2-7; 7 bases fit TRBD1. CDR1 and CDR2 from the germline V gene are SQVTM and ANQGSEA. This CDR3 has 11 amino acids. This CDR3 is CSIGTEHEQYF. CDR3 coding DNA: TGCAGTATCGGGACAGAACACGAGCAGTACTTC.

Only a few counts were recorded for this clone. The rearrangement joins TRBV2 to TRBJ2-7; D is uncertain. This CDR3 region has 16 residues. From germline, CDR1 is SNHLY and CDR2 FYNNEI. Trimming removed 2 bases at V and 0 bases at J, with 14 bases between. The CDR3 loop is CASSEMPGRRSYEQYF. The CDR3 nucleotides are TGTGCCAGCAGTGAAATGCCGGGTAGGCGCTCCTACGAGCAGTACTTC.

The chain couples TRBV4-3 to TRBJ2-3; D is undetermined. Trimming shortened V by 0 bases and J by 4 bases, and 17 bases separated the two germline ends. The CDR3 contains 17 residues. Germline lookup yields CDR1 LGHNA and CDR2 YSLEER. CDR3 loop: CASSQDSRLVTADTQYF. The DNA of the CDR3 is TGCGCCAGCAGCCAAGATTCCCGGCTCGTCACTGCAGATACGCAGTATTTT.

V is TRBV25-1 and J is TRBJ2-7; TRBD1 matches 8 bases. The CDR3 extends over 12 amino acids. V shed 7 bases, J shed 4 bases, and the junction held 3 bases outside the gene matches. Looked up from germline, CDR1 is MGHDK and CDR2 is SYGVNS. CDR3 nucleotides: TGTGCCAGCACAGGGGGCAGGTACGAGCAGTACTTC. Its translation is CASTGGRYEQYF.

This clone came up a few times. The rearrangement joins TRBV5-6 to TRBJ2-5; 10 nucleotides match TRBD1. The length of the CDR3 is 15 residues. CDR1 and CDR2 (germline): SGHDT, YYEEEE. Trimming removed 4 bases from V and 5 bases from J; junction bases left unmatched: 8. CDR3 nucleotide sequence: TGTGCCAGCAGCATCATGACAGGGGGCGCCGAGACCCAGTACTTC. Translation gives CASSIMTGGAETQYF.

In this sample, this clone turned up once. The chain links TRBV7-2 to TRBJ2-1, with 9 bases that match TRBD1. The length of the CDR3 is 16 residues. V dropped 5 bases and J dropped 4; count of bases not matched to a gene: 9. Germline CDR1 is SGHTA and CDR2 is FQGNSA. The CDR3 DNA reads TGTGCCAGCAGCAAAAAGGTTGGACAGGGGTACAATGAGCAGTTCTTC. Amino acid sequence: CASSKKVGQGYNEQFF.

The CDR3 is CASSVGGPTGILSGYTF. For the CDR3, the DNA is TGTGCCAGCAGCGTAGGGGGCCCAACAGGGATCCTCTCGGGCTACACCTTC. This chain connects TRBV9 to TRBJ1-2; D may be TRBD1 (6 bases). The CDR3 is 17 amino acids. The ends were cut back, 0 bases at V and 8 bases at J, with 23 bases in the middle. The germline gives CDR1 SGDLS, CDR2 YYNGEE.

This clone was seen a few times. The chain has TRBV6-6 and TRBJ2-7; TRBD2 matches at 8 bases. V was clipped by 0 bases and J by 6 bases; unmatched bases: 4. CDR1 MNHNY and CDR2 SVGAGI come from the germline V gene (reference sequence). This CDR3 has 14 residues. CDR3 protein: CASSYSAGAPEQYF. For the CDR3, the DNA is TGTGCCAGCAGTTACTCAGCGGGAGCCCCCGAGCAGTACTTC.

This clone was seen only a few times. The rearrangement uses TRBV7-3 and TRBJ2-7; a weak D match, TRBD1 (6 bases). Trimming stripped 8 bases from V and 4 bases from J, with 15 bases between. Per germline, CDR1 SGHTA and CDR2 FQGTGA. This CDR3 contains 13 residues. The CDR3 nucleotides read TGTGCCAGCGCCCCGGGACAAGAATACGAGCAGTACTTC. Translated: CASAPGQEYEQYF.

Comments on this clone: Additional DNA sequences in this sample encode the identical CDR3. The gene calls are TRBV5-1 and TRBJ1-1; possibly TRBD1 for D (5 bases). This CDR3 contains 14 residues. The germline CDR1 and CDR2 sequences are SGHRS and YFSETQ. Trimming removed 5 bases from V and 1 base from J, with 12 bases in between. CDR3 sequence reads: CASSPGQPNTEAFF. Written as DNA, the CDR3 is TGCGCCAGCAGTCCGGGGCAGCCGAACACTGAAGCTTTCTTT.

The chain carries TRBV30 and TRBJ2-5; a possible D gene is TRBD2 (6 bases). The CDR3 is 15 residues long. CDR1 and CDR2 (germline): GTSNPN, SVGIG (reference sequence). V lost 2 bases and J lost 5, with 18 bases in between. For the CDR3, the DNA is TGTGCCTGGAGTCCCGGACGCATGGGAGGCGAGACCCAGTACTTC. It encodes CAWSPGRMGGETQYF.

The chain joins TRBV27 to TRBJ2-1; 8 positions agree with TRBD2. Germline values: CDR1 MNHEY, CDR2 SMNVEV (reference sequence). The CDR3 covers 15 residues. V lost 4 bases, J lost 10 bases, and 12 bases stayed unmatched. In DNA, the CDR3 is TGTGCCAGCAGTTCACTAGCGGAGCTCAAGGGGGAGCAGTTCTTC. Its translation: CASSSLAELKGEQFF.

This rearrangement joins TRBV10-3 to TRBJ2-7, with a weak D call TRBD1 (5 bases). The CDR3 is made up of 14 amino acids. Between the trimmed V and J ends, which lost 11 bases and 1 base, there was a span of 18 bases. Germline V gives CDR1 ENHRY, CDR2 SYGVKD. The CDR3 nucleotides read TGTGCCGTGTCGCGACAGACGTTTTCCTACGAGCAGTACTTC. It yields the protein CAVSRQTFSYEQYF.

This clone was observed a single time. The chain employs TRBV27 and TRBJ1-5; 7 nucleotides line up with TRBD1. V shed 5 bases and J 0 bases; nucleotides not matched to a gene: 7. This CDR3 has 16 amino acids. From germline, CDR1 is MNHEY and CDR2 SMNVEV (reference sequence). The CDR3 is CASSPTGYYSNQPQHF. DNA of the CDR3: TGTGCCAGCAGTCCGACAGGGTACTATAGCAATCAGCCCCAGCATTTT.

Written as DNA, the CDR3 is TGTGCCAGCAGCCGGGCAGGGGGCGCCTACGAGCAGTACTTC. It codes for CASSRAGGAYEQYF. This chain joins TRBV7-8 and TRBJ2-7; 8 bases match TRBD1. Germline CDR1 and CDR2: SGHVS and FQNEAQ. This CDR3 region has 14 residues. The V and J ends lost 5 bases and 2 bases, in that order; junction bases with no gene match: 5.

CDR3 bases: TGTGCCAGCAGCCAAAGTCGTGGGTCCTACGAGCAGTACTTC. Its translation: CASSQSRGSYEQYF. This sequence joins TRBV2 and TRBJ2-7; no definite D call. Between the trimmed V and J ends, which lost 6 bases and 1 base, there was a span of 13 bases. The CDR3 loop spans 14 amino acids. Germline V gene sequence: CDR1 SNHLY, CDR2 FYNNEI.

A few counts support this clone. The chain carries TRBV29-1 and TRBJ2-3, with D perhaps assigned TRBD1 or TRBD2 (5 bases each). V lost 6 bases and J lost 5, with 21 bases in between. The CDR3 consists of 15 residues. The germline gives CDR1 SQVTM, CDR2 ANQGSEA. CDR3 sequence reads: CSVRVRQGMGDTQYF. The CDR3 region has the DNA TGCAGCGTGAGGGTCCGGCAGGGAATGGGAGATACGCAGTATTTT.